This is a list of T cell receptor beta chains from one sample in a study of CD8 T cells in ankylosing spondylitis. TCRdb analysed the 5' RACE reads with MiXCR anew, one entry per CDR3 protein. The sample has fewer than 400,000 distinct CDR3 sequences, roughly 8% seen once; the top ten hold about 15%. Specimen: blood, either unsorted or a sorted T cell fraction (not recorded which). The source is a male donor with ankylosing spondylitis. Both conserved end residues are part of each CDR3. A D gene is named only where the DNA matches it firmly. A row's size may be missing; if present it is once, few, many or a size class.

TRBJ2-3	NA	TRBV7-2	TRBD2	TGTGCCAGCAGCATTAGCGGGAGGGCCTTAACAGATACGCAGTATTTT	CASSISGRALTDTQYF
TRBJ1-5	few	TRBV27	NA	TGTGCCAGCAGCCCCGCTAGTAGCAATCAGCCCCAGCATTTT	CASSPASSNQPQHF
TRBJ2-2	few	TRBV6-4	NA	TGTGCCAGCAGTTACGGACCTGGCGCCGGGGAGCTGTTTTTT	CASSYGPGAGELFF
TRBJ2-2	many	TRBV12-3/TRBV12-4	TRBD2	TGTGCCAGCAGTCCGGGACTAGGGGCTGCCGGGGAGCTGTTTTTT	CASSPGLGAAGELFF
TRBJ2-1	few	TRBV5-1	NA	TGCGCCAGCAGCTTGGCACAGGCTAGGTACGATGAGCAGTTCTTC	CASSLAQARYDEQFF
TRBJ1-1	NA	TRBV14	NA	TGTGCCAGCAGCCGGACACTTAACACTGAAGCTTTCTTT	CASSRTLNTEAFF
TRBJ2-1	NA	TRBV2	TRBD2	TGTGCCGGGACTAGCGGGGGGTACAATGAGCAGTTCTTC	CAGTSGGYNEQFF
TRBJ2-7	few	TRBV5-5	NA	TGTGCCAGCAGCTTGTACCCCGAGCAGTACTTC	CASSLYPEQYF
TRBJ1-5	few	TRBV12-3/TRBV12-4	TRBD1	TGTGCCAGCAACATTGGACAGGGGAGTCAGCCCCAGCATTTT	CASNIGQGSQPQHF
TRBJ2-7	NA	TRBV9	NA	TGTGCCAGCAGCGTCAGCCCCTACGAGCAGTACTTC	CASSVSPYEQYF
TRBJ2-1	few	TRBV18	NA	TGTGCCAGCTCACCAGAGGGAGGAAACAATGAGCAGTTCTTC	CASSPEGGNNEQFF
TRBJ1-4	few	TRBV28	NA	TGTGCCAGCAGCATTCCAGACTTGCATAATGAAAAACTGTTTTTT	CASSIPDLHNEKLFF
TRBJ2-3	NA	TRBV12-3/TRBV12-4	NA	TGTGCCAGCAGATCCTTTTGGGCGCAGTATTTT	CASRSFWAQYF
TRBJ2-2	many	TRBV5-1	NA	TGCGCCAGCCCCAGGCTAGGGAACACCGGGGAGCTGTTTTTT	CASPRLGNTGELFF
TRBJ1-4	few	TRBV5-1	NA	TGCGCCAGCAGCTTGAATAAGGGTCGAGGTGAAAAACTGTTTTTT	CASSLNKGRGEKLFF
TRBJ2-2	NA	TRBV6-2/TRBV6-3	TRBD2	TGTGCCAGCAGTTTTGTAACTAGCGGTGCGAACACCGGGGAGCTGTTTTTT	CASSFVTSGANTGELFF
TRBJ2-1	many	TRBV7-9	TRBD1	TGTGCCAGCAGCAAAGATGGGACAGGGACATACAATGAGCAGTTCTTC	CASSKDGTGTYNEQFF
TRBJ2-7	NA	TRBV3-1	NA	TGTGCCAGCAGCCAGGCGGGGCAGCAGTACTTC	CASSQAGQQYF
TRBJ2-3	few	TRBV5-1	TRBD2	TGCGCCAGCAGGCGGGTCACCGCTAGCGGGATCACAGATACGCAGTATTTT	CASRRVTASGITDTQYF
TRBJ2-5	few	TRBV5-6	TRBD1	TGTGCCAGCAGGAAGCCAGGGGGATCGGAGGAAGAGACCCAGTACTTC	CASRKPGGSEEETQYF
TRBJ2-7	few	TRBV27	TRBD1	TGTGCCAGCAGCAGAGGACAGGGAAGAGGCGAGCAGTACTTC	CASSRGQGRGEQYF
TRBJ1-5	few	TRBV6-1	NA	TGTGCCAGCAGTGAAGGCCGGATAGGGCAAACCCTCCAGCATTTT	CASSEGRIGQTLQHF
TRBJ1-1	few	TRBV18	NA	TGTGCCAGCTCACCCGAGGCAAGTATTAACACTGAAGCTTTCTTT	CASSPEASINTEAFF
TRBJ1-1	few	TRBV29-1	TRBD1	TGCAGCGGCCGACAGGGGGGGAACACTGAAGCTTTCTTT	CSGRQGGNTEAFF
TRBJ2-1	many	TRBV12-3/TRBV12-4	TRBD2	TGTGCCAGCAGTTTATTCTCGGGACTAGCGGGAGTTGAGCAGTTCTTC	CASSLFSGLAGVEQFF
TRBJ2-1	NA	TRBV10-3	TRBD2	TGTGCCATAGGACTAGCGGGAGACAATGAGCAGTTCTTC	CAIGLAGDNEQFF
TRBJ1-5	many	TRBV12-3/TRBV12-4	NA	TGTGCCAGCAGTTTTGACCGTTATAGCAATCAGCCCCAGCATTTT	CASSFDRYSNQPQHF
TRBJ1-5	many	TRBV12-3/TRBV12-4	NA	TGTGCCAGTAGACTCGGGGGTAATCAGCCCCAGCATTTT	CASRLGGNQPQHF
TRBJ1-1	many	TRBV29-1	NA	TGCAGCGTTGATACCCCCGGCACTGAAGCTTTCTTT	CSVDTPGTEAFF
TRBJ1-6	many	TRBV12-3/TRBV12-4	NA	TGTGCCAGCAGTTTGAATCGTTCACCCCTCCACTTT	CASSLNRSPLHF
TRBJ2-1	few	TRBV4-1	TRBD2	TGCGCCAGCAGCAAGACTAGCGGGAGTGCAAGTGAGCAGTTCTTC	CASSKTSGSASEQFF
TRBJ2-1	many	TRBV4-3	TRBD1	TGCGCCAGCAGCCAAGGGGTGACAGGGCTCAATGAGCAGTTCTTC	CASSQGVTGLNEQFF
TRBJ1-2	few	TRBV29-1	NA	TGCAGCGTGACCCTTCTCCAGGGATCTTACGGCTACACCTTC	CSVTLLQGSYGYTF
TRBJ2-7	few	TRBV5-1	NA	TGCGCCAGCAGCTTGGACCCAACTGGGGGCGATTTATACTACGAGCAGTACTTC	CASSLDPTGGDLYYEQYF
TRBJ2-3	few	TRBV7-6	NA	TGTGCCAGCAGCTTAGCGTTCAGCACAGATACGCAGTATTTT	CASSLAFSTDTQYF
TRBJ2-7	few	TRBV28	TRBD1	TGTGCCAGCAGTTTACTCCCTGGGACAGGGGGCGAGCAGTACTTC	CASSLLPGTGGEQYF
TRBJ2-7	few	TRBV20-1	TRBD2	TGCAGTGCCCATCCTAGCGGGAGAATCTACGAGCAGTACTTC	CSAHPSGRIYEQYF
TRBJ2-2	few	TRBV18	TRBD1	TGTGCCAGCTCACGACGGGACAGAACCTCAGATGCGAACACCGGGGAGCTGTTTTTT	CASSRRDRTSDANTGELFF
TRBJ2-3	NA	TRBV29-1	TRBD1	TGCAGCGTTGATGGGACAGGGCAACCGCGCACAGATACGCAGTATTTT	CSVDGTGQPRTDTQYF
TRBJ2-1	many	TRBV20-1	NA	TGCAGTGCCCTGCTAGTTAACAATGAGCAGTTCTTC	CSALLVNNEQFF
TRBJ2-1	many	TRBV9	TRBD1	TGTGCCAGCAGCCCGAGAATGACAGGGATCTACAATGAGCAGTTCTTC	CASSPRMTGIYNEQFF
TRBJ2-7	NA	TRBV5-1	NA	TGCGCCAGCAGCTTTAGGACAGGGAACCTAGCGGAGACCTACGAGCAGTACTTC	CASSFRTGNLAETYEQYF
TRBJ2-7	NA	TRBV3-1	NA	TGTGCCAGCAGCCAAGAGCCGGCCTCTCGGTCGGCCGAGCAGTACTTC	CASSQEPASRSAEQYF
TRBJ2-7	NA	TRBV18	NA	TGTGCCAGCTCACTCTACGGGACCGCCGGGGAGCAGTACTTC	CASSLYGTAGEQYF
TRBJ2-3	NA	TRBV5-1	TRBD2	TGCGCCAGCAGCTTAGGACTAGCACAGATCACAGATACGCAGTATTTT	CASSLGLAQITDTQYF
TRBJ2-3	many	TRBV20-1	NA	TGCAGTGCTAGTAGTGAAGCGCAGTATTTT	CSASSEAQYF
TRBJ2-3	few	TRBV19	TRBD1	TGTGCCAGTAGTATATGGACAGGGGATACAGATACGCAGTATTTT	CASSIWTGDTDTQYF
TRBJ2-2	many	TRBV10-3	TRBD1	TGTGCCATCAGTGAGATGGTGACAGGGGCACCCACCGGGGAGCTGTTTTTT	CAISEMVTGAPTGELFF